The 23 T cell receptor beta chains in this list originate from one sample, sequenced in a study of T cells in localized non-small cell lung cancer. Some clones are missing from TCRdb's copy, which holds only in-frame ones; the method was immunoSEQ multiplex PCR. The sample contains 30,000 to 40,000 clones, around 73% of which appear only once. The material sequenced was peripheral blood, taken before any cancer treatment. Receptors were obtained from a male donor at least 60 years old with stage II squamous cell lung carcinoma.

CDR3 bases: TGTGCCTGGAGTACCGGACATAGTGGAGGCTATGGCTACACCTTC. This sequence encodes CAWSTGHSGGYGYTF. This chain uses TRBV30 with TRBJ1-2; D perhaps matches TRBD1 (5 bases). The CDR3 extends over 15 amino acids. Trimming stripped 2 bases from V and 4 bases from J, with 17 bases between. Germline lookup yields CDR1 GTSNPN and CDR2 SVGIG (reference sequence).

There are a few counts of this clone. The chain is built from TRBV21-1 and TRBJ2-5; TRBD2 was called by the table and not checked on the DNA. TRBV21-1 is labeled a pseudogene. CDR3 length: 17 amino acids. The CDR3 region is CASSKAPLTLPRETQYF. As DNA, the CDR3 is TGTGCCAGCAGCAAAGCGCCCCTGACCTTACCGCGGGAGACCCAGTACTTC.

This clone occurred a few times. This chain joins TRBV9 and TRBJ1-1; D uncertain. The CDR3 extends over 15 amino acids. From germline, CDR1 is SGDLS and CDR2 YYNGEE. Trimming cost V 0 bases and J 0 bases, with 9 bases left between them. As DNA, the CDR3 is TGTGCCAGCAGCGTAGGAGGCCCTATGAACACTGAAGCTTTCTTT. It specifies CASSVGGPMNTEAFF.

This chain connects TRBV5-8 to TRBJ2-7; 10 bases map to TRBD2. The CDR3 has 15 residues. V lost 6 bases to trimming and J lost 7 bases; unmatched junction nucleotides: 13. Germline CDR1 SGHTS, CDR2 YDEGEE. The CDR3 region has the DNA TGTGCCAGCACCTTCAGCGGGAGGGGTTTCACTGAGCAGTACTTC. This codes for CASTFSGRGFTEQYF. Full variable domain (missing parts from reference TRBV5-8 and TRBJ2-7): EAGVTQSPTHLIKTRGQQATLRCSPISGHTSVYWYQQALGLGLQFLLWYDEGEERNRGNFPPRFSGRQFPNYSSELNVNALELEDSALYLCASTFSGRGFTEQYFGPGTRLTVT.

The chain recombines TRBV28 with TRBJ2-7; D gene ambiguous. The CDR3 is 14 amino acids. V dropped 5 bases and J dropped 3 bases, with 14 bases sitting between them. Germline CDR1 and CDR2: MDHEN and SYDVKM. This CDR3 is CASSTPGYVYEQYF. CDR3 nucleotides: TGTGCCAGCAGTACACCAGGTTACGTCTACGAGCAGTACTTC.

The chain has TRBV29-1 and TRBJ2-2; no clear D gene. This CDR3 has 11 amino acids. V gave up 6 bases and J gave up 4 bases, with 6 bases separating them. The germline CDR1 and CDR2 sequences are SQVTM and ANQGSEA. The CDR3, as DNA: TGCAGCGTAGGAATCACCGGGGAGCTGTTTTTT. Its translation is CSVGITGELFF.

The DNA for the CDR3 is TGTGCCAGCAGTCTGGACAGGGCCCGCTATGGCTACACCTTC. Protein sequence: CASSLDRARYGYTF. The gene calls are TRBV6-5 and TRBJ1-2, with TRBD1 identical over 8 bases. In germline, CDR1 is MNHEY, CDR2 SVGAGI. There are 14 residues in the CDR3. The trim removed 5 bases at V and 4 bases at J, leaving 6 bases unmatched.

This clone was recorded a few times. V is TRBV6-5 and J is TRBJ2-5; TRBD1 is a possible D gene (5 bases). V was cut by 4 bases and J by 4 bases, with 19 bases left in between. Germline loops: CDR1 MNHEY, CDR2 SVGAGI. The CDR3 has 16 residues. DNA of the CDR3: TGTGCCAGCAGTTTAGTCGGCAGGGCAAGAGGAGAGACCCAGTACTTC. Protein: CASSLVGRARGETQYF.

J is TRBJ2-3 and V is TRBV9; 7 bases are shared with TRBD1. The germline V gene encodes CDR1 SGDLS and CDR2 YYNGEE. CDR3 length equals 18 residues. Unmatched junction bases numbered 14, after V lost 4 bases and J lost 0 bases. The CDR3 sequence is CASSPSDPRGRSTDTQYF. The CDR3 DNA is TGTGCCAGCAGCCCCTCGGACCCTAGGGGGCGTAGCACAGATACGCAGTATTTT.

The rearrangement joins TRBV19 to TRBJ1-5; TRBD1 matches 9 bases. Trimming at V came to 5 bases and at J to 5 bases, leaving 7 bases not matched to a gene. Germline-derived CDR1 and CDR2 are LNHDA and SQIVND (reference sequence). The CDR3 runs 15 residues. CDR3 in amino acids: CASSLKDRGDQPQHF. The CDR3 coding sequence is TGTGCCAGTAGTCTCAAGGACAGGGGTGATCAGCCCCAGCATTTT. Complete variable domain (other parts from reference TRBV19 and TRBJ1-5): DGGITQSPKYLFRKEGQNVTLSCEQNLNHDAMYWYRQDPGQGLRLIYYSQIVNDFQKGDIAEGYSVSREKKESFPLTVTSAQKNPTAFYLCASSLKDRGDQPQHFGDGTRLSIL.

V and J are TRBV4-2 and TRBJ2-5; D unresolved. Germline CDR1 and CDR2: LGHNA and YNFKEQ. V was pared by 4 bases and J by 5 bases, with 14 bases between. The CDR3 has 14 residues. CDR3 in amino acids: CASSPLGDDETQYF. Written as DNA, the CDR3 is TGTGCCAGCAGCCCCCTAGGTGACGACGAGACCCAGTACTTC.

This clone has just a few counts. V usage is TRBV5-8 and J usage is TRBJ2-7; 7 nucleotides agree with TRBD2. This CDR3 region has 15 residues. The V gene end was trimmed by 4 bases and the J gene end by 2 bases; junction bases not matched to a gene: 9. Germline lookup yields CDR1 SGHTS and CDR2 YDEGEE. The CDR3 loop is CASSDLPGGTYEQYF. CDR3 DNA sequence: TGTGCCAGCAGCGACCTTCCCGGGGGGACCTACGAGCAGTACTTC.

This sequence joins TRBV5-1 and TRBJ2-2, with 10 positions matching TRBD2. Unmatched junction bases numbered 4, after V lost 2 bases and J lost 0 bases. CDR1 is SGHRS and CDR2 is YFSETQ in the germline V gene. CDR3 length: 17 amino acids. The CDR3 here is CASSLRLAGSNTGELFF. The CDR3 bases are TGCGCCAGCAGCTTAAGACTAGCGGGTTCGAACACCGGGGAGCTGTTTTTT.

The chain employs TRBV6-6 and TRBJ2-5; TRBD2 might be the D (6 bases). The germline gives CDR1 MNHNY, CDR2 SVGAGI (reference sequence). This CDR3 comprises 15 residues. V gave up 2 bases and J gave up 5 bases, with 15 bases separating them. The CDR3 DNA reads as TGTGCCAGCAGTTACCGCTCCTGGGGGGTGGAGACCCAGTACTTC. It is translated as CASSYRSWGVETQYF.

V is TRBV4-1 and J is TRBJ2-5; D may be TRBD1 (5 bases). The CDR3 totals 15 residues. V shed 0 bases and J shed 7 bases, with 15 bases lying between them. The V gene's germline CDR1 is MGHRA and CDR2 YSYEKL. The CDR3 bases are TGCGCCAGCAGCCAAGATGTTGGGGCAGTTGGGACCCAGTACTTC. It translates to CASSQDVGAVGTQYF.

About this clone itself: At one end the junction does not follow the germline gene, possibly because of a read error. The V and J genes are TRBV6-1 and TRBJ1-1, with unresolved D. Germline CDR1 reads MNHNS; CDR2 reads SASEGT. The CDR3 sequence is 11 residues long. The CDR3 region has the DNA TGTGCCAGCCGTGAGAACACTGAAGCTTTCTTT. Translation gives CASRENTEAFF.

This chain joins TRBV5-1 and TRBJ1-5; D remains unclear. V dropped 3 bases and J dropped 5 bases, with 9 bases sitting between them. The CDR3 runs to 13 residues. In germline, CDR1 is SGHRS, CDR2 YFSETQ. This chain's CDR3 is CASSSEGDQPQHF. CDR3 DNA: TGCGCCAGCAGCTCGGAGGGAGATCAGCCCCAGCATTTT.

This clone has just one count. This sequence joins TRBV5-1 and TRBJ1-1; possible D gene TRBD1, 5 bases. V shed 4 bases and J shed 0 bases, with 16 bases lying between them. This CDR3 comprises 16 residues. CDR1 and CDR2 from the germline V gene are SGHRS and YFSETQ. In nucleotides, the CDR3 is TGCGCCAGCAGCGTAGAACCGACAGACATGAACACTGAAGCTTTCTTT. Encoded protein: CASSVEPTDMNTEAFF.

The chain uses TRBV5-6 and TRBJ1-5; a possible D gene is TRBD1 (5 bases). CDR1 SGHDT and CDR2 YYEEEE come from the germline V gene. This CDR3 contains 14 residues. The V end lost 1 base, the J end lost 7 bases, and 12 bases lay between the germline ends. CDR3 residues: CASSLRKGYQPQHF. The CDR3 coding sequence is TGTGCCAGCAGCTTGAGAAAGGGGTACCAGCCCCAGCATTTT.

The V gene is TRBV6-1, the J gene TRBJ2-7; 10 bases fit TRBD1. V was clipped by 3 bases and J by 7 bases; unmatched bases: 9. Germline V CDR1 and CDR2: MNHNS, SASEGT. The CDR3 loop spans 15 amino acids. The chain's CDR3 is CASSETGGRSREQYF. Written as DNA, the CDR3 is TGTGCCAGCAGTGAGACAGGGGGCCGCTCGAGGGAGCAGTACTTC.

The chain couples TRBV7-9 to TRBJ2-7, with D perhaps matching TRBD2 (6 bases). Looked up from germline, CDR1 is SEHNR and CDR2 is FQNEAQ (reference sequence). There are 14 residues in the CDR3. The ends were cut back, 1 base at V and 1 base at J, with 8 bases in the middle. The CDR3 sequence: CASSLGGTSYEQYF. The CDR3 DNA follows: TGTGCCAGCAGCTTAGGAGGGACTTCCTACGAGCAGTACTTC.

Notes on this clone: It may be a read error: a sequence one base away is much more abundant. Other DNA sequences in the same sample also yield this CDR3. CDR3 bases: TGTGCCTGGAGTGTGGGACTAGCGACAGATGAGCAGTTCTTC. This translates into CAWSVGLATDEQFF. This chain links TRBV30 with TRBJ2-1, with 10 bases matching TRBD2. The V gene end was trimmed by 0 bases and the J gene end by 8 bases; junction bases not matched to a gene: 4. Per germline, CDR1 GTSNPN and CDR2 SVGIG (reference sequence). This CDR3 spans 14 amino acids.

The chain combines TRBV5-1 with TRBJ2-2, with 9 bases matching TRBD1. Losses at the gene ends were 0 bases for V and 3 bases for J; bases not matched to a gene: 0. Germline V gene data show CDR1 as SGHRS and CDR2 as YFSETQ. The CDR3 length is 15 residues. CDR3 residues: CASSLGQGDTGELFF. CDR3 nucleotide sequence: TGCGCCAGCAGCTTGGGACAGGGGGACACCGGGGAGCTGTTTTTT.